The sample holds one count of the clone carrying this TCR beta chain. Participants were aged roughly 18 to 90 years, lived in 25 or so US areas, and enrolled virtually. Categorization into cohorts depended on clinical history that participants reported. Between the trimmed V and J ends, which lost 6 bases and 8 bases, there was a span of 19 bases. This CDR3 contains 14 residues. CDR1 is SGHAT, CDR2 FQNNGV, per germline. The data stem from a study of blood T cell repertoires in COVID-19. Study background: Samples taken during acute and convalescent COVID-19 were collected in the United States, Italy and Spain.

As processed by the authors: Estimates of nucleated cell counts were drawn from the amplification of reference gene primers. Sequenced by immunoSEQ multiplex PCR; TCRdb stores in-frame clones only, minus some. V, J and clone size are taken as reported in that table, and D and trimming were inferred from the DNA itself. The sample records 280,000 or so clones, 80% to 90% being singletons. J is TRBJ1-2 and V is TRBV11-2; TRBD1 might be the D (5 bases). Sequencing was done on a sample of PBMCs or T cells enriched from blood (not recorded which). The receptor's source is a man aged 25-45 years who had recovered from COVID-19. CDR3 nucleotide sequence: TGTGCCAGCAGAGACAAGAAGGGGCCTGGCGGCTACACCTTC. This sequence encodes CASRDKKGPGGYTF. Looking up the rest from reference TRBV11-2 and TRBJ1-2 gives the full variable domain: EAGVAQSPRYKIIEKRQSVAFWCNPISGHATLYWYQQILGQGPKLLIQFQNNGVVDDSQLPKDRFSAERLKGVDSTLKIQPAKLEDSAVYLCASRDKKGPGGYTFGSGTRLTVV.